This TCR beta chain was observed in a study of PD-L1 blockade in urothelial cancer. About the study: Typically, measured as a median, blood samples had about 140,000 T cells.

In germline, CDR1 is SGHVS, CDR2 FQNEAQ. V was shortened by 5 bases and J by 8 bases, with 7 bases between the two germline ends. The length of the CDR3 is 11 residues. Using immunoSEQ multiplex PCR, the repertoire was profiled, and TCRdb retains in-frame clones only, with some absent. The data show tens of thousands of clones, 87% seen once. Time point denoted: pretreatment peripheral blood. The chain carries TRBV7-8 and TRBJ2-1; no clear D gene. The sample here was PBMCs, taken around atezolizumab (anti-PD-L1) treatment. The clonotype originates from a woman aged 55-69 years with urothelial cancer. The CDR3 loop reads CASSVRDEQFF. Here the CDR3 DNA reads TGTGCCAGCAGCGTACGAGATGAGCAGTTCTTC.